This T cell receptor (beta chain) is drawn from a study of OX40 agonist ivuxolimab in advanced cancers. The study, taken as a whole, reports: Those patients achieving a partial response at 0.1-3.0 mg/kg showed among the lowest clonal expansion. Compared with CD4+, CD8+ T cells on average had more expanded clones.

Here immunoSEQ multiplex PCR was the method, and the copy in TCRdb shows in-frame clones only, minus some. Here the sample spans 30,000 or so clones, 70% to 85% being singletons. Remarks on this clone: The antigen is undetermined.

The V end was cut by 4 bases, the J end by 6 bases, with 15 bases between. The length of the CDR3 is 15 residues. Per germline, CDR1 SGHVS and CDR2 FQNEAQ. J is TRBJ2-2 and V is TRBV7-8; possible D gene TRBD2, 6 bases. The sample consisted of CD4+ or CD8+ T cells sorted from blood, taken in a trial of the OX40 agonist ivuxolimab. The clonotype originates from an adult with an advanced solid tumor such as melanoma, head and neck, liver or kidney cancer. The CDR3 sequence is CASSSPAGRAGELFF. Here the CDR3 DNA reads TGTGCCAGCAGCTCCCCTGCGGGAAGGGCCGGGGAGCTGTTTTTT.